This T cell receptor (beta chain) was obtained from a study of sequential checkpoint blockade in melanoma. Libraries were prepared by immunoSEQ multiplex PCR; TCRdb keeps only in-frame clonotypes and omits some of them. This sample has roughly 12,000 clones, with over 60% found just once. The germline gives CDR1 SEHNR, CDR2 FQNEAQ (reference sequence). The V end was cut by 3 bases, the J end by 0 bases, with 6 bases between. The CDR3 covers 14 residues. The treatment denotes: randomized to nivolumab then ipilimumab (arm A) or the reverse (arm B). PBMC sorting kept live CD3+CD8+ cells without CD19 or CD56.

The specimen comprised CD8+ T cells sorted from blood (inferred from file names), sampled from a patient given nivolumab and ipilimumab in sequence. The rearrangement links TRBV7-9 to TRBJ1-3; possibly TRBD1 for D (5 bases). This receptor was identified in a human donor with melanoma. The CDR3 coding sequence is TGTGCCAGCAGCTTCGACAGCTCTGGAAACACCATATATTTT. It specifies CASSFDSSGNTIYF.